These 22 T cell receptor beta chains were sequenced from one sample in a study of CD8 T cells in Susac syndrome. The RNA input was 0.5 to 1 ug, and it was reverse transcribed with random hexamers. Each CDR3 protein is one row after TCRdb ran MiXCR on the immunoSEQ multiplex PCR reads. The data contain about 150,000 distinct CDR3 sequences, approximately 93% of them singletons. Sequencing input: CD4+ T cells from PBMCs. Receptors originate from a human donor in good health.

The CDR3 bases are TGCGCCAGCCGACTAGAAGGGGCTGGCTACACCTTC. Its protein is CASRLEGAGYTF. The chain joins TRBV5-1 to TRBJ1-2, with TRBD1 as a possible D gene (5 bases). V lost 7 bases and J 7 bases, leaving 14 bases between the germline ends. Germline V gene sequence: CDR1 SGHRS, CDR2 YFSETQ. This CDR3 has 12 amino acids.

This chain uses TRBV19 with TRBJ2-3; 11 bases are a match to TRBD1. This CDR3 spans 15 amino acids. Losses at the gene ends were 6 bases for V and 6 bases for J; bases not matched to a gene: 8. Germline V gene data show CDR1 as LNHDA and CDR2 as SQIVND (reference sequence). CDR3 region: CASSKGQGVGDTQYF. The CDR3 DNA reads TGTGCCAGTAGCAAGGGACAGGGGGTAGGGGATACGCAGTATTTT.

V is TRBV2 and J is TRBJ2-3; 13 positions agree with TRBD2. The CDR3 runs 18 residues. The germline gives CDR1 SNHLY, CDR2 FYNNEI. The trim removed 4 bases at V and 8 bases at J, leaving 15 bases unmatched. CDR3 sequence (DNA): TGTGCCAGCAGTGGCCCACTAGCGGGAGGGATGGGAGGGCCTACGCAGTATTTT. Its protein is CASSGPLAGGMGGPTQYF.

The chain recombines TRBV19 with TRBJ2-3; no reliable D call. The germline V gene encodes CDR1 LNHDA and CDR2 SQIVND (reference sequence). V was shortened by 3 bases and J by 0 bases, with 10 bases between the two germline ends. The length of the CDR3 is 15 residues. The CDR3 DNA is TGTGCCAGTAGTATTCAGCGACTTAGCACAGATACGCAGTATTTT. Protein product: CASSIQRLSTDTQYF.

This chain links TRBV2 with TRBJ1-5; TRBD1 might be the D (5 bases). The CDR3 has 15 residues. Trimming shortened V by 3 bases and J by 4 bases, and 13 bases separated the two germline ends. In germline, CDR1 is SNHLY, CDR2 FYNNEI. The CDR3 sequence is CASSENLGGNQPQHF. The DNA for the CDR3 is TGTGCCAGCAGTGAGAATTTGGGGGGGAATCAGCCCCAGCATTTT. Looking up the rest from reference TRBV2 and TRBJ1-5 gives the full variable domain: EPEVTQTPSHQVTQMGQEVILRCVPISNHLYFYWYRQILGQKVEFLVSFYNNEISEKSEIFDDQFSVERPDGSNFTLKIRSTKLEDSAMYFCASSENLGGNQPQHFGDGTRLSIL.

CDR3 in amino acids: CSVLRRQGDYGYTF. The CDR3 coding sequence is TGCAGCGTGTTGCGGAGACAGGGGGACTATGGCTACACCTTC. The chain couples TRBV29-1 to TRBJ1-2; 9 positions match TRBD1. Germline V CDR1 and CDR2: SQVTM, ANQGSEA. V shed 6 bases and J 3 bases; nucleotides not matched to a gene: 8. This CDR3 has 14 residues. Complete variable domain (other parts from reference TRBV29-1 and TRBJ1-2): SAVISQKPSRDICQRGTSLTIQCQVDSQVTMMFWYRQQPGQSLTLIATANQGSEATYESGFVIDKFPISRPNLTFSTLTVSNMSPEDSSIYLCSVLRRQGDYGYTFGSGTRLTVV.

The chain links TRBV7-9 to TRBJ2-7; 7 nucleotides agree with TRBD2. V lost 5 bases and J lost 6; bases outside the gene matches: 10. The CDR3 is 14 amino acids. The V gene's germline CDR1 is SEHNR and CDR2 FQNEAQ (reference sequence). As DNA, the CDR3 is TGTGCCAGCAGCCCAGGACTAGTGAAGGGCGAGCAGTACTTC. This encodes CASSPGLVKGEQYF.

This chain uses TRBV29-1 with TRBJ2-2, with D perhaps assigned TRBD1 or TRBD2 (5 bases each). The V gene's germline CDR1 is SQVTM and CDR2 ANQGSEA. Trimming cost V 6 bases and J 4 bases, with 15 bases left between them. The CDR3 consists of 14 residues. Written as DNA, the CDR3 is TGCAGCGTACATACGGGGACCTTCACCGGGGAGCTGTTTTTT. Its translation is CSVHTGTFTGELFF.

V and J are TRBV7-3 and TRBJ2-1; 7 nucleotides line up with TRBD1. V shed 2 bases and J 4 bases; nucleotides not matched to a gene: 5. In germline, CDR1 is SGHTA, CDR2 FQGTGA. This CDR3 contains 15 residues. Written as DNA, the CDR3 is TGTGCCAGCAGCTTAGGGGACAGCCGATACAATGAGCAGTTCTTC. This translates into CASSLGDSRYNEQFF.

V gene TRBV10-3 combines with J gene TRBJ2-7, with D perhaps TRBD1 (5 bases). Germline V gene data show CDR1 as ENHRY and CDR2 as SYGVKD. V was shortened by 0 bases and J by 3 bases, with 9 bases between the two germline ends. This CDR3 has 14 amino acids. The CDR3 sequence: CAISESRGNYEQYF. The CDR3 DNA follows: TGTGCCATCAGTGAGTCAAGGGGTAACTACGAGCAGTACTTC.

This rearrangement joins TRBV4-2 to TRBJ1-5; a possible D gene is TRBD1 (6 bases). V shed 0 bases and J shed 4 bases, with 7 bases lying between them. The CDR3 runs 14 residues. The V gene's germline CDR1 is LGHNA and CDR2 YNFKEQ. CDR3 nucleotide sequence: TGTGCCAGCAGCCAAGACAGGGGTAATCAGCCCCAGCATTTT. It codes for CASSQDRGNQPQHF.

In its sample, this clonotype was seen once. The DNA of the CDR3 is TGCAGCGTCCGCCGGCATCTCTCCGGGACAGGGTACGAGCAGTACTTC. Its protein is CSVRRHLSGTGYEQYF. The V call is TRBV29-1, the J call TRBJ2-7, with TRBD1 matching 9 bases. J was trimmed by 4 bases and V by 6 bases; bases with no gene match: 16. This CDR3 has 16 residues. The germline CDR1 and CDR2 sequences are SQVTM and ANQGSEA.

In DNA, the CDR3 is TGCAGCGTTTGCAACACAGGGTCCACTGAAGCTTTCTTT. Protein sequence: CSVCNTGSTEAFF. The chain employs TRBV29-1 and TRBJ1-1, with TRBD1 as a possible D gene (6 bases). CDR3 length: 13 amino acids. Germline lookup yields CDR1 SQVTM and CDR2 ANQGSEA. Trimming pared 5 bases from V and 4 bases from J, leaving 14 bases between.

CDR3 sequence reads: CASSLGDRGHDEQFF. Written as DNA, the CDR3 is TGTGCCAGCAGCTTAGGGGACAGGGGGCACGATGAGCAGTTCTTC. The rearrangement uses TRBV7-9 and TRBJ2-1; 12 bases align to TRBD1. V trimming: 1 base; J trimming: 8 bases; junction bases outside the gene matches: 3. The CDR3 consists of 15 residues. The germline CDR1 and CDR2 sequences are SEHNR and FQNEAQ (reference sequence).

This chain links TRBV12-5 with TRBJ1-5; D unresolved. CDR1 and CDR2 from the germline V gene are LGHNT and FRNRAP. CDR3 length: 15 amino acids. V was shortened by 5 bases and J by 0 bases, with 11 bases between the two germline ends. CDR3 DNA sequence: TGTGCTAGTGGTCCAACGGAGAATAGCAATCAGCCCCAGCATTTT. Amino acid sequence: CASGPTENSNQPQHF. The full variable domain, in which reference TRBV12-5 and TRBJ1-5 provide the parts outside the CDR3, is DARVTQTPRHKVTEMGQEVTMRCQPILGHNTVFWYRQTMMQGLELLAYFRNRAPLDDSGMPKDRFSAEMPDATLATLKIQPSEPRDSAVYFCASGPTENSNQPQHFGDGTRLSIL.

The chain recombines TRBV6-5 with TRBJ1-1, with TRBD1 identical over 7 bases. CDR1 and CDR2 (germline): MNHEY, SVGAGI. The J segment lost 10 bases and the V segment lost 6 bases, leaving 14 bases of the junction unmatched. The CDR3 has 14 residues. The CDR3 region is CASSQARRTGRAFF. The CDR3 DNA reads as TGTGCCAGCAGCCAAGCGAGACGGACAGGAAGAGCTTTCTTT.

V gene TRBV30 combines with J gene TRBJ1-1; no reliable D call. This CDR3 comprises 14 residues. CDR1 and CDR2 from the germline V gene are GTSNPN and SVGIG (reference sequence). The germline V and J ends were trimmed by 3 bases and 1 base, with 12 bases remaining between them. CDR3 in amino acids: CAWRELLTNTEAFF. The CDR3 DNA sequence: TGTGCCTGGAGAGAGCTGTTGACGAACACTGAAGCTTTCTTT.

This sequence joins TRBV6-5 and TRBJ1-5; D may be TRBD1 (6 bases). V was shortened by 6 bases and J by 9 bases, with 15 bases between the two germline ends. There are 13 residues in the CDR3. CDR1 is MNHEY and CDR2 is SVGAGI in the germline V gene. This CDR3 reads CASRSYRVGPQHF. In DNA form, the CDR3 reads TGTGCCAGCAGGTCTTACAGGGTAGGGCCCCAGCATTTT.

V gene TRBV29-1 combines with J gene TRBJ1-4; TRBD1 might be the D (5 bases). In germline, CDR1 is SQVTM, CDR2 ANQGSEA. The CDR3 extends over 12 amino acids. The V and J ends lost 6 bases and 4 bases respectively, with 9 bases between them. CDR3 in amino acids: CSVQALNEKLFF. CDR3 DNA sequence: TGCAGCGTACAGGCCCTTAATGAAAAACTGTTTTTT.

The CDR3 spells CATSRDTLGQGGGDTQYF. CDR3 coding DNA: TGTGCCACCAGCAGAGATACCCTTGGACAGGGGGGAGGAGATACGCAGTATTTT. The V gene is TRBV15, the J gene TRBJ2-3; 10 positions agree with TRBD1. Trimming took 0 bases from V and 5 from J; bases not matched to a gene: 11. The CDR3 runs to 18 residues. In germline, CDR1 is LNHNV, CDR2 YYDKDF (reference sequence).

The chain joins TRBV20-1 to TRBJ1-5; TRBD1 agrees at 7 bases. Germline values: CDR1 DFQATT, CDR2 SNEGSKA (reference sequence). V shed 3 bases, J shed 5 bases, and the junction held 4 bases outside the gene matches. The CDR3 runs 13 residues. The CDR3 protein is CSASQGGDQPQHF. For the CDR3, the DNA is TGCAGTGCTAGTCAGGGGGGCGATCAGCCCCAGCATTTT.

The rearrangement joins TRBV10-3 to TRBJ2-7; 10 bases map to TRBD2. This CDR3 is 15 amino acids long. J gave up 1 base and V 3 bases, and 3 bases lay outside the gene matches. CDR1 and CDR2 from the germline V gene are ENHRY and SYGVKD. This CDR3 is CAISDEAGGSYEQYF. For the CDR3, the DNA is TGTGCCATCAGTGATGAAGCGGGAGGGTCCTACGAGCAGTACTTC.